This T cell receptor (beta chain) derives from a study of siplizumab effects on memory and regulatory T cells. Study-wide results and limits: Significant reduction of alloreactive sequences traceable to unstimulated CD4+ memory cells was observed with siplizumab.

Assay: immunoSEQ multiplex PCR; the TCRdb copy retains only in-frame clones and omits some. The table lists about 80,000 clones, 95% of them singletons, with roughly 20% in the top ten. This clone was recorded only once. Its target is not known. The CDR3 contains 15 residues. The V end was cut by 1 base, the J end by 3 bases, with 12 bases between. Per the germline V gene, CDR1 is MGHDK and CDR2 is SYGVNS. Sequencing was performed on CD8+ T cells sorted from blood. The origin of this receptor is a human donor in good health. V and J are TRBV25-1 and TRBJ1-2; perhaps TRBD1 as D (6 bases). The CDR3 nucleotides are TGTGCCAGCAGTGAATCTCGGACAGCGGACTATGGCTACACCTTC. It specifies CASSESRTADYGYTF.